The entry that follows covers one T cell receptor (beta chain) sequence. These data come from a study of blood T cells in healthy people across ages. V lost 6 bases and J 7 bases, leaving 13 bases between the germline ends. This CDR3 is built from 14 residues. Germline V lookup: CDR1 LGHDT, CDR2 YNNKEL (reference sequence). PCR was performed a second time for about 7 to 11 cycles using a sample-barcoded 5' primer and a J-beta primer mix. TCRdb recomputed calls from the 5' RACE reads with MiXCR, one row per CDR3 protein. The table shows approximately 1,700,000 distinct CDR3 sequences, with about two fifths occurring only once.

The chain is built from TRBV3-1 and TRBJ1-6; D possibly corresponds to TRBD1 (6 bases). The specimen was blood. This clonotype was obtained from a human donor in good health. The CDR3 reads CASSHGRGNSPLHF. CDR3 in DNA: TGTGCCAGCAGTCACGGGAGGGGGAATTCACCCCTCCACTTT.